The table lists the clone carrying this TCR beta chain with many counts. TCRdb ran MiXCR on the RT-PCR reads and lists one entry per CDR3 protein. The table lists around 82,000 distinct CDR3 sequences, less than 5% of them singletons. This specimen comes from a study of patients and donors after allogeneic stem cell transplantation. Germline loops: CDR1 MDHEN, CDR2 SYDVKM. CDR3 length: 13 residues. The V and J ends lost 2 bases and 10 bases respectively, with 14 bases between them. The sample comprised blood, either unsorted or a sorted T cell fraction (not recorded which). The rearrangement uses TRBV28 and TRBJ1-1; TRBD1 might be the D (6 bases). This receptor was obtained from a human donor who was either an allogeneic HSCT recipient or a stem cell or donor lymphocyte infusion donor (not recorded which). It is not recorded whose cells these are; they may come from a transplant donor. The CDR3 DNA sequence: TGTGCCAGCAGTTTAACGGGGAGGGGGGCAGCTTTCTTT. Amino acid sequence: CASSLTGRGAAFF.